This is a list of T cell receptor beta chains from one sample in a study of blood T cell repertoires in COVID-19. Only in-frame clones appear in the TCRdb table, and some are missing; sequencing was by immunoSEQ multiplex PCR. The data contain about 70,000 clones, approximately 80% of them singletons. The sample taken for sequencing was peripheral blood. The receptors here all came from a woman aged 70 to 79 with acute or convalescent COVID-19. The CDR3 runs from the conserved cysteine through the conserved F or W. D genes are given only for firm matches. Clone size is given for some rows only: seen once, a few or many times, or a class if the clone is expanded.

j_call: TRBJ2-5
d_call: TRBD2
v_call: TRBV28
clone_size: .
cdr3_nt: TGTGCCAGCAGTTTCACAACCGGGACTAGCACTCAAAAGACCCAGTACTTC
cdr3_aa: CASSFTTGTSTQKTQYF

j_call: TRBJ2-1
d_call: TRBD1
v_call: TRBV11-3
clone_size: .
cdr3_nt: TGTGCCAGCAGCTTAGAAGGGACAGGCTACAATGAGCAGTTCTTC
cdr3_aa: CASSLEGTGYNEQFF

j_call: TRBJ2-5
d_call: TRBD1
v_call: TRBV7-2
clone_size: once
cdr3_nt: TGTGCCAGCAGCATTGAAACAGGGGGCCTCAAGACCCAGTACTTC
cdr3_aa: CASSIETGGLKTQYF

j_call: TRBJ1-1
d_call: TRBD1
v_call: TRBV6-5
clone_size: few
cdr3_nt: TGTGCCACTCGAGAACAGGGGAGGAACACTGAAGCTTTCTTT
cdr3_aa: CATREQGRNTEAFF

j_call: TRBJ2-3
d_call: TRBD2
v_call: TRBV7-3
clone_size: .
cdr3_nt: TGTGCCAGCAGCTGTACCGGGACTAGCGGGAATGATACGCAGTATTTT
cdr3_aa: CASSCTGTSGNDTQYF

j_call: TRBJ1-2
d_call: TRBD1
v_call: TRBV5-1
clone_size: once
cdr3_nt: TGCGCCAGCAGCTTGACAGGGGGTTCTGGCTACACCTTC
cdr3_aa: CASSLTGGSGYTF

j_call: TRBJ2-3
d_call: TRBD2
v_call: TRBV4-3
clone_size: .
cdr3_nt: TGCGCCAGCAGCCAAGATCCGCGGGGGGGCCTTTCAGATACGCAGTATTTT
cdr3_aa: CASSQDPRGGLSDTQYF

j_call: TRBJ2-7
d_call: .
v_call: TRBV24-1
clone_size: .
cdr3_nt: TGTGCCACCAGTGATGGCAGGGGAACGGGCTACGAGCAGTACTTC
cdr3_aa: CATSDGRGTGYEQYF

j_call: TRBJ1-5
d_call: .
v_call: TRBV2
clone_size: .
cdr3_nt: TGTGCCAGCAGAGACCGGGTCAGCAATCAGCCCCAGCATTTT
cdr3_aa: CASRDRVSNQPQHF

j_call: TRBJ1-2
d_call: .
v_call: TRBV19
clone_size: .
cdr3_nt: TGTGCCAGTAGTATCGGTCGGCTGCCGCGACTATATGGCTACACCTTC
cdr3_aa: CASSIGRLPRLYGYTF

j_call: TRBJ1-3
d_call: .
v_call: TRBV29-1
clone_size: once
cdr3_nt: TGCAGCGCCACTCAACCCTTCCTTGGAAACACCATATATTTT
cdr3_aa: CSATQPFLGNTIYF

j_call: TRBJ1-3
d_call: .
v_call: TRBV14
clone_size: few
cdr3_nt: TGTGCCAGCAGCCCAACTCCCGTAGCGACTGGAAACACCATATATTTT
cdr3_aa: CASSPTPVATGNTIYF

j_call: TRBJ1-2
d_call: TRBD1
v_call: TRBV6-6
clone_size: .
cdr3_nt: TGTGCCAGCAGTAGAATCGGACAGGCGTCGGATGGCTACACCTTC
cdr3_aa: CASSRIGQASDGYTF

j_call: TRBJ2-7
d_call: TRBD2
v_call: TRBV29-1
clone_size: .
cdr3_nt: TGCAGCGTAGCCGGGACTAGCGGTACACCCTACGAGCAGTACTTC
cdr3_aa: CSVAGTSGTPYEQYF

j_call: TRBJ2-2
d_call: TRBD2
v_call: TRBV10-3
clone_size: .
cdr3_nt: TGTGCCATCAGTGGAGGACTAGCGGAAGCGACCGGGGAGCTGTTTTTT
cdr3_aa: CAISGGLAEATGELFF